A selection of T cell receptor beta chains follows, all from one sample in a study of early T cells in non-severe SARS-CoV-2 infection. TCRdb fed the 5' RACE reads into MiXCR, producing one record per CDR3 protein. Of 26,000 or so distinct CDR3 sequences in the sample, about 4% were seen once. Material for sequencing was whole blood. The receptor source for this set is an adult who was a healthcare worker with PCR-confirmed SARS-CoV-2 infection or an uninfected control (not recorded which). The CDR3 runs from the conserved cysteine through the conserved F or W. A D gene is named only where the DNA matches it firmly. The size of a clone is reported for some rows only, either as once, few or many, or as a class for expanded clones.

j_gene,d_gene,v_gene,abundance,CDR3aa,CDR3nt
TRBJ1-5,-,TRBV12-3/TRBV12-4,many,CASSLRTGASNQPQHF,TGTGCCAGCAGTTTAAGGACGGGGGCTAGCAATCAGCCCCAGCATTTT
TRBJ1-1,-,TRBV11-2,many,CASSLDRVFEAFF,TGTGCCAGCAGCTTAGACCGAGTTTTTGAAGCTTTCTTT
TRBJ1-6,-,TRBV4-2,medium-sized,CASSLTLDGLNSPLHF,TGTGCCAGCAGCCTTACCTTGGACGGGCTTAATTCACCCCTCCACTTT
TRBJ1-1,-,TRBV7-3,medium-sized,CASSLKTPDRRRRGNTEAFF,TGTGCCAGCAGCTTAAAAACCCCCGACAGGAGGAGACGAGGGAACACTGAAGCTTTCTTT
TRBJ2-1,TRBD1,TRBV5-6,many,CASSVRDRGFASSYNEQFF,TGTGCCAGCAGCGTCCGGGACAGGGGGTTTGCAAGCTCCTACAATGAGCAGTTCTTC
TRBJ2-5,-,TRBV18,-,CASSPEIQETQYF,TGTGCCAGCTCCCCGGAAATCCAAGAGACCCAGTACTTC
TRBJ2-5,-,TRBV7-3,many,CASSLTRTLGETQYF,TGTGCCAGCAGCTTAACGAGGACCTTAGGGGAGACCCAGTACTTC
TRBJ1-2,-,TRBV29-1,many,CSVKGQDVQPLYGYTF,TGCAGCGTTAAGGGCCAGGACGTCCAACCCCTATATGGCTACACCTTC
TRBJ2-1,TRBD2,TRBV20-1,many,CSAELAGVSYNEQFF,TGCAGTGCGGAACTAGCGGGAGTCTCCTACAATGAGCAGTTCTTC
TRBJ2-5,TRBD1,TRBV10-3,many,CAISEGTGLRETQYF,TGTGCCATCAGTGAGGGGACAGGGCTAAGAGAGACCCAGTACTTC
TRBJ2-3,-,TRBV19,medium-sized,CASIGGGHPSTDTQYF,TGTGCCAGTATTGGGGGAGGACACCCAAGCACAGATACGCAGTATTTT
TRBJ2-1,TRBD2,TRBV4-1,-,CASSQDPSGINEQFF,TGCGCCAGCAGCCAAGATCCTAGCGGGATAAATGAGCAGTTCTTC
TRBJ2-7,TRBD1,TRBV5-1,-,CASSSLGQGASYEQYF,TGCGCCAGCAGCTCCCTAGGACAGGGCGCTTCCTACGAGCAGTACTTC
TRBJ1-2,-,TRBV7-9,-,CASSRDGSYGYTF,TGTGCCAGCAGCCGAGATGGGTCCTATGGCTACACCTTC
TRBJ2-7,TRBD1,TRBV3-1,many,CASTARTGSEQYF,TGTGCCAGCACCGCCCGGACAGGGAGTGAGCAGTACTTC
TRBJ2-7,TRBD1,TRBV27,medium-sized,CASSLYDGTGGGEQYF,TGTGCCAGCAGTTTATACGATGGGACAGGGGGCGGCGAGCAGTACTTC
TRBJ2-3,TRBD2,TRBV12-3/TRBV12-4,many,CASKGTSGADTQYF,TGTGCCAGCAAAGGGACTAGCGGCGCAGATACGCAGTATTTT
TRBJ2-7,TRBD1,TRBV7-9,many,CASSRQGVREQYF,TGTGCCAGCAGCCGACAGGGAGTGCGCGAGCAGTACTTC
TRBJ1-4,TRBD1,TRBV4-2,many,CASSQATGTKEKLFF,TGTGCCAGCAGCCAAGCGACAGGGACGAAGGAAAAACTGTTTTTT
TRBJ2-3,-,TRBV20-1,-,CSASQRADTQYF,TGCAGTGCTAGCCAGAGAGCGGATACGCAGTATTTT
TRBJ2-5,-,TRBV19,many,CASSIEETQYF,TGTGCCAGTAGTATAGAAGAGACCCAGTACTTC
TRBJ2-1,TRBD2,TRBV5-6,many,CASSRTSGSYNEQFF,TGTGCCAGCAGTAGGACTAGCGGGTCCTACAATGAGCAGTTCTTC
TRBJ1-5,-,TRBV29-1,many,CSVGGDVNQPQHF,TGCAGCGTTGGTGGGGACGTCAATCAGCCCCAGCATTTT
TRBJ2-1,-,TRBV5-1,-,CASSSGGSDEQFF,TGCGCCAGCAGCTCCGGGGGCAGTGATGAGCAGTTCTTC
TRBJ2-7,-,TRBV27,many,CASGTYEQYF,TGTGCCAGCGGCACCTACGAGCAGTACTTC
TRBJ1-5,-,TRBV12-3/TRBV12-4,many,CASSWSGTLEPQHF,TGTGCCAGCAGCTGGTCGGGGACCCTGGAGCCCCAGCATTTT
TRBJ2-1,TRBD2,TRBV27,many,CASAPGGAYNEQFF,TGTGCCAGCGCCCCGGGGGGGGCCTACAATGAGCAGTTCTTC
TRBJ2-3,TRBD2,TRBV7-3,many,CASSSWGLAAGDTQYF,TGTGCCAGCAGCTCCTGGGGACTAGCGGCGGGGGATACGCAGTATTTT
TRBJ2-3,TRBD2,TRBV10-2,few,CASSEEGGPWDTQYF,TGCGCCAGCAGTGAGGAGGGAGGGCCATGGGATACGCAGTATTTT